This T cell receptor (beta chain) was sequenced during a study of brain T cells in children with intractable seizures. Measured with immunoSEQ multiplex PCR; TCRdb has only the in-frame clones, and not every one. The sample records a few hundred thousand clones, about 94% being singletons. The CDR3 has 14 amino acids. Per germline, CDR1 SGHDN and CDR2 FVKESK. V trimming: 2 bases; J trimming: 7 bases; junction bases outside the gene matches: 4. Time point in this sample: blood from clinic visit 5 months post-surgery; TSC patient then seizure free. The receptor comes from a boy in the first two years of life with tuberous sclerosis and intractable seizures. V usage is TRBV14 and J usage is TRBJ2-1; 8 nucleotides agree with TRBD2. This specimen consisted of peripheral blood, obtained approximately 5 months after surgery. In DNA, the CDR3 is TGTGCCAGCAGCCAACTACTAGCGGTGAATGAGCAGTTCTTC. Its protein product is CASSQLLAVNEQFF.